This T cell receptor beta chain is drawn from a study of blood T cell repertoires in COVID-19. Overall study: COVID-19 samples, acute and convalescent, were from the United States, Italy and Spain. Nucleic acid was either cDNA or gDNA, and it came from T cells, B-cell-depleted T cells, or PBMCs.

Source study methods: Counts of nucleated cells, estimated from reference gene primer amplification, were obtained. The assay was immunoSEQ multiplex PCR, and TCRdb's table has in-frame clones only and misses some. D and trimming were read from the DNA, whereas the V and J calls and clone size are those reported in that table. Of 150,000 to 200,000 clones detected, around 90% appear once; the ten largest clones hold approximately 2.4%. CDR3 length equals 16 residues. Germline loops: CDR1 LNHNV, CDR2 YYDKDF (reference sequence). The J segment lost 8 bases and the V segment lost 1 base, leaving 9 bases of the junction unmatched.

The origin of this receptor is a man aged 18 to 29 with acute or convalescent COVID-19. The V call is TRBV15, the J call TRBJ2-1; 9 bases line up with TRBD1. Sequences were obtained from peripheral blood. The CDR3 here is CATSRAGTGIRYEQFF. The CDR3 region has the DNA TGTGCCACCAGCAGAGCCGGGACAGGGATTCGGTATGAGCAGTTCTTC.